The 21 T cell receptor beta chains given below trace back to one sample, sequenced in a study of graft-versus-host responses after intestinal transplantation (dated by TCRdb to the early 2020s). Intraepithelial and lamina propria lymphocytes were isolated from graft specimens using dithiothreitol, EDTA incubations and collagenase D digestion. The library was prepared using the immunoSEQ multiplex PCR assay. TCRdb took this table from immuneACCESS and kept in-frame rearrangements with V and J called. Such tables lack part of the clones; where checked against another copy, unresolved V genes explain under half of the gap, and the rest is unexplained. For this sample there are about 60,000 clones; around 86% appear just once. The ten largest account for approximately 1.6% of the sample. This specimen was ileum tissue, taken more than 350 days after transplant. The receptor set was obtained from a human patient who received an intestinal transplant, so some T cells may come from the graft donor.

The chain links TRBV7-6 to TRBJ1-6, with 11 bases that match TRBD1. In germline, CDR1 is SGHVS, CDR2 FNYEAQ. The CDR3 extends over 16 amino acids. V shed 1 base and J 10 bases; nucleotides not matched to a gene: 6. As DNA, the CDR3 is TGTGCCAGCAGCTTAGGGACAGGGGGCCTTGGGTCACCCCTCCACTTT. Encoded protein: CASSLGTGGLGSPLHF.

The V gene is TRBV28, the J gene TRBJ1-2; D is ambiguous. Germline V gives CDR1 MDHEN, CDR2 SYDVKM. Trimming pared 5 bases from V and 0 bases from J, leaving 13 bases between. CDR3 length: 15 residues. This CDR3 is CASSPDVGANYGYTF. DNA for the CDR3: TGTGCCAGCAGTCCTGACGTCGGAGCTAACTATGGCTACACCTTC.

This clone was observed a handful of times. The gene calls are TRBV5-1 and TRBJ2-1; 9 positions match TRBD2. Germline CDR1 reads SGHRS; CDR2 reads YFSETQ. V shed 0 bases and J 4 bases; nucleotides not matched to a gene: 8. The CDR3 consists of 17 residues. The CDR3 region has the DNA TGCGCCAGCAGCTTGGGCGGGACTAGCAACTTTTACAATGAGCAGTTCTTC. This encodes CASSLGGTSNFYNEQFF.

The V gene is TRBV10-1, the J gene TRBJ2-1; D remains unclear. CDR3 length equals 11 residues. Germline V gene data show CDR1 as WNHNN and CDR2 as SYGVQD (reference sequence). V lost 0 bases and J 10 bases, leaving 4 bases between the germline ends. The CDR3 sequence is CASSESVEQFF. The CDR3 DNA is TGCGCCAGCAGTGAGTCGGTGGAGCAGTTCTTC.

The V and J genes are TRBV12-5 and TRBJ1-1; no reliable D call. Trimming removed 3 bases at V and 0 bases at J, with 20 bases between. The CDR3 runs to 18 residues. CDR1 and CDR2 (germline): LGHNT, FRNRAP. In DNA form, the CDR3 reads TGTGCTAGTGGTTTTAATCTGCCGACGGACCCCCTGAACACTGAAGCTTTCTTT. This gives the protein CASGFNLPTDPLNTEAFF.

V usage is TRBV6-5 and J usage is TRBJ1-5; the D gene is possibly TRBD1 (6 bases). In germline, CDR1 is MNHEY, CDR2 SVGAGI. The germline V and J ends were trimmed by 4 bases and 3 bases, with 10 bases remaining between them. The CDR3 length is 14 residues. The CDR3 DNA follows: TGTGCCAGCAGTTCACAGGGTGACAATCAGCCCCAGCATTTT. It is translated as CASSSQGDNQPQHF.

This clone was found once. This chain links TRBV19 with TRBJ1-5; D possibly corresponds to TRBD1 (6 bases). The CDR3 is 15 residues long. V was cut by 2 bases and J by 6 bases, with 14 bases left in between. CDR1 is LNHDA, CDR2 SQIVND, per germline (reference sequence). CDR3 region: CASSISQGGIQPQHF. The CDR3 bases are TGTGCCAGTAGTATATCACAGGGAGGGATTCAGCCCCAGCATTTT. Supplemented by reference TRBV19 and TRBJ1-5, the full variable domain reads DGGITQSPKYLFRKEGQNVTLSCEQNLNHDAMYWYRQDPGQGLRLIYYSQIVNDFQKGDIAEGYSVSREKKESFPLTVTSAQKNPTAFYLCASSISQGGIQPQHFGDGTRLSIL.

About this clone itself: This sample also contains other DNA sequences that code for the same CDR3. This sequence joins TRBV4-1 and TRBJ2-2; D unresolved. The CDR3 is 15 residues long. V was trimmed by 1 base and J by 4 bases, leaving 10 bases between them. The V gene's germline CDR1 is MGHRA and CDR2 YSYEKL. CDR3 sequence (DNA): TGCGCCAGCAGCCAAGGTTGGGCCTCCACCGGGGAGCTGTTTTTT. Amino acids: CASSQGWASTGELFF.

The DNA of the CDR3 is TGTGCCAGCAGTCCCCAACAGGGGGCTCGGGAGCAGTACTTC. Translated, it gives CASSPQQGAREQYF. V and J are TRBV28 and TRBJ2-7; 9 bases fit TRBD1. Per germline, CDR1 MDHEN and CDR2 SYDVKM. CDR3 length: 14 residues. J lost 7 bases, V lost 5 bases, and 9 bases had no gene match. Full variable domain (missing parts from reference TRBV28 and TRBJ2-7): DVKVTQSSRYLVKRTGEKVFLECVQDMDHENMFWYRQDPGLGLRLIYFSYDVKMKEKGDIPEGYSVSREKKERFSLILESASTNQTSMYLCASSPQQGAREQYFGPGTRLTVT.

The gene calls are TRBV11-1 and TRBJ2-1, with D possibly TRBD1 on 5 matching bases. The V and J ends lost 10 bases and 2 bases respectively, with 12 bases between them. Germline lookup yields CDR1 SGHAT and CDR2 FQDESV (reference sequence). This CDR3 region has 13 residues. The CDR3 reads CATKTGAYNEQFF. The CDR3 DNA reads TGTGCCACCAAAACAGGAGCCTACAATGAGCAGTTCTTC.

This rearrangement joins TRBV4-1 to TRBJ2-4; D is possibly TRBD2 (6 bases). The germline V gene has CDR1 MGHRA and CDR2 YSYEKL. This CDR3 has 14 residues. V was shortened by 2 bases and J by 5 bases, with 10 bases between the two germline ends. The CDR3 DNA follows: TGCGCCAGCAGCCAAAGGCCGGGAGAAAACATTCAGTACTTC. Amino acid sequence: CASSQRPGENIQYF.

The J gene is TRBJ1-4, the V gene TRBV28; TRBD1 might be the D (5 bases). The V gene lost 8 bases and the J gene lost 1 base, with 11 bases spanning the gap. There are 14 residues in the CDR3. Germline values: CDR1 MDHEN, CDR2 SYDVKM. CDR3 coding DNA: TGTGCCAGCGCGGGTGGGGGAACTAATGAAAAACTGTTTTTT. Translating it yields CASAGGGTNEKLFF.

The J gene is TRBJ1-3, the V gene TRBV5-1; D gene unclear. Germline CDR1 reads SGHRS; CDR2 reads YFSETQ. The ends were cut back, 1 base at V and 8 bases at J, with 10 bases in the middle. The CDR3 is 13 amino acids. The CDR3 sequence: CASSLTPEYTIYF. CDR3 nucleotides: TGCGCCAGCAGCTTGACCCCGGAGTACACCATATATTTT.

The chain joins TRBV10-1 to TRBJ2-3, with 10 nucleotides matching TRBD2. The CDR3 is made up of 15 amino acids. V lost 10 bases and J lost 4; bases outside the gene matches: 11. The germline gives CDR1 WNHNN, CDR2 SYGVQD (reference sequence). CDR3 coding DNA: TGCGCCACCAGCAAGACTAGCGGGCCACCAGATACGCAGTATTTT. It yields the protein CATSKTSGPPDTQYF.

V and J are TRBV4-1 and TRBJ1-1; D is unclear. The CDR3 is 13 residues long. The germline V and J ends were trimmed by 3 bases and 4 bases, with 9 bases remaining between them. Germline CDR1 is MGHRA and CDR2 is YSYEKL. The CDR3 here is CASSQALSTEAFF. CDR3 sequence (DNA): TGCGCCAGCAGCCAGGCACTCAGCACTGAAGCTTTCTTT.

With regard to this clone: Other DNA sequences in the sample encode the same CDR3. The gene calls are TRBV5-1 and TRBJ2-7, with no clear D. Germline lookup yields CDR1 SGHRS and CDR2 YFSETQ. This CDR3 contains 13 residues. Trimming took 0 bases from V and 4 from J, leaving 8 bases between them. DNA for the CDR3: TGCGCCAGCAGCTTGGGAGACTTTTACGAGCAGTACTTC. Translating it yields CASSLGDFYEQYF.

The rearrangement links TRBV2 to TRBJ2-7, with TRBD1 matching 8 bases. This CDR3 contains 13 residues. Germline loops: CDR1 SNHLY, CDR2 FYNNEI. The V and J ends lost 6 bases and 5 bases, in that order; junction bases with no gene match: 6. Here the CDR3 DNA reads TGTGCCAGCAGGCCAGGGGGCGGGAACGAGCAGTACTTC. Its protein is CASRPGGGNEQYF.

A note on this clone: The sample holds other DNA sequences that translate to the same CDR3. This chain uses TRBV6-1 with TRBJ2-7; possibly TRBD1 for D (6 bases). The CDR3 has 13 amino acids. V gave up 6 bases and J gave up 4 bases, with 13 bases separating them. Germline V gene lookup returns CDR1 MNHNS and CDR2 SASEGT. CDR3 loop: CASSDEQGYEQYF. For the CDR3, the DNA is TGTGCCAGCAGCGATGAACAGGGTTACGAGCAGTACTTC.

This chain connects TRBV18 to TRBJ1-2; possibly TRBD1 for D (6 bases). Looked up from germline, CDR1 is KGHSH and CDR2 is LQKENI. V was clipped by 1 base and J by 2 bases, with 11 bases between them. The CDR3 loop spans 15 amino acids. The chain's CDR3 is CASSPLPGQNYGYTF. CDR3 coding DNA: TGTGCCAGCTCACCACTTCCGGGACAAAACTATGGCTACACCTTC.

This chain connects TRBV29-1 to TRBJ2-7, with 7 bases aligning to TRBD2. The CDR3 is 14 residues long. Germline CDR1 and CDR2: SQVTM and ANQGSEA. The V gene end was trimmed by 3 bases and the J gene end by 2 bases; junction bases not matched to a gene: 7. CDR3 sequence reads: CSVDRVGGAYEQYF. The CDR3 nucleotides read TGCAGCGTTGACAGGGTGGGGGGGGCCTACGAGCAGTACTTC.

This chain connects TRBV9 to TRBJ2-1; D remains ambiguous. This CDR3 has 16 residues. V was trimmed by 2 bases and J by 0 bases, leaving 12 bases between them. Per germline, CDR1 SGDLS and CDR2 YYNGEE. CDR3 in DNA: TGTGCCAGCAGCGTCGCGGCAGGAAGCTCCTACAATGAGCAGTTCTTC. Amino acids: CASSVAAGSSYNEQFF.